This entry lists 7 T cell receptor beta chains sequenced from one sample in a study of blood T cell repertoires in COVID-19. Assay: immunoSEQ multiplex PCR; the TCRdb copy retains only in-frame clones and omits some. The data hold around 390,000 clones, with 85% to 90% observed a single time. The sequenced material came from PBMCs or T cells enriched from blood (not recorded which). The receptors originated from a woman aged 50 to 60 who had recovered from COVID-19.

This sequence joins TRBV28 and TRBJ1-2; 10 nucleotides match TRBD1. With V trimmed by 7 bases and J by 8 bases, 10 bases remained unmatched. Per the germline V gene, CDR1 is MDHEN and CDR2 is SYDVKM. The CDR3 contains 14 residues. CDR3: CASTSGQGLGGYTF. The CDR3 DNA reads TGTGCCAGCACCTCGGGACAGGGGTTGGGGGGCTACACCTTC.

The genes are TRBV3-1 (or the pseudogene TRBV3-2) and TRBJ1-4; 8 nucleotides match TRBD1. The CDR3 sequence is 15 residues long. Germline CDR1 is LGHDT and CDR2 is YNNKEL (reference sequence). Unmatched junction bases numbered 8, after V lost 5 bases and J lost 6 bases. The CDR3 loop reads CASSVLGQGYEKLFF. The CDR3 coding sequence is TGTGCCAGCAGCGTTCTAGGACAGGGATATGAAAAACTGTTTTTT.

This chain connects TRBV3-1 (or the pseudogene TRBV3-2) to TRBJ1-2, with D perhaps matching TRBD1 (5 bases). Trimming cost V 3 bases and J 0 bases, with 14 bases left between them. There are 16 residues in the CDR3. Germline assignment: CDR1 LGHDT and CDR2 YNNKEL (reference sequence). The CDR3 reads CASSQGGTAPNYGYTF. CDR3 in DNA: TGTGCCAGCAGCCAGGGGGGGACTGCTCCTAACTATGGCTACACCTTC.

The chain couples TRBV29-1 to TRBJ2-6, with 7 bases aligning to TRBD2. J lost 0 bases, V lost 6 bases, and 8 bases had no gene match. Germline V gives CDR1 SQVTM, CDR2 ANQGSEA. The CDR3 runs 16 residues. CDR3 sequence (DNA): TGCAGCGTCTGGGGGGGAACAGGCTCTGGGGCCAACGTCCTGACTTTC. It yields the protein CSVWGGTGSGANVLTF.

This clone has a single count. The rearrangement joins TRBV9 to TRBJ2-3; a possible D gene is TRBD2 (5 bases). Germline V gene lookup returns CDR1 SGDLS and CDR2 YYNGEE. V shed 0 bases and J shed 2 bases, with 10 bases lying between them. The CDR3 is made up of 15 amino acids. CDR3 sequence reads: CASSVDRGFTDTQYF. The CDR3 DNA reads as TGTGCCAGCAGCGTAGATCGGGGATTCACAGATACGCAGTATTTT.

The V call is TRBV27, the J call TRBJ1-1; no reliable D call. Germline CDR1 is MNHEY and CDR2 is SMNVEV (reference sequence). V was cut by 2 bases and J by 1 base, with 5 bases left in between. This CDR3 spans 13 amino acids. The CDR3 DNA follows: TGTGCCAGCAGTTTACGGTCGAACACTGAAGCTTTCTTT. Protein: CASSLRSNTEAFF.

The chain links TRBV28 to TRBJ1-4, with D possibly being TRBD1 (5 bases). The V gene's germline CDR1 is MDHEN and CDR2 SYDVKM. V was pared by 5 bases and J by 7 bases, with 14 bases between. This CDR3 is 14 amino acids long. CDR3 region: CASSNLQGSEKLFF. CDR3 coding DNA: TGTGCCAGCAGTAACTTGCAGGGTTCTGAAAAACTGTTTTTT.